Presented here are 2 T cell receptor beta chains from one specimen sequenced in a study of blood T cells in healthy people across ages. For the second PCR, which ran for 7 to 11 cycles, a sample-barcoded 5' primer and a J-beta primer mix were used. TCRdb ran MiXCR on the 5' RACE reads and lists one entry per CDR3 protein. The sample lists around 320,000 distinct CDR3 sequences; roughly 27% were seen once. Sequenced material: blood. The source is a woman aged 70-85 years in good health.

The chain combines TRBV4-1 with TRBJ1-3; no clear D gene. The CDR3 spans 16 residues. V dropped 4 bases and J dropped 0 bases, with 13 bases sitting between them. Germline lookup yields CDR1 MGHRA and CDR2 YSYEKL. DNA of the CDR3: TGCGCCAGCAGCCGACTCGGACCGTCCTCTGGAAACACCATATATTTT. It translates to CASSRLGPSSGNTIYF.

The rearrangement uses TRBV6-5 and TRBJ2-5; 7 bases are a match to TRBD1. V lost 5 bases, J lost 5 bases, and 8 bases stayed unmatched. The CDR3 totals 14 residues. CDR1 is MNHEY, CDR2 SVGAGI, per germline. The CDR3 sequence: CASSPGTARETQYF. Written as DNA, the CDR3 is TGTGCCAGCAGTCCCGGGACAGCTAGGGAGACCCAGTACTTC.